The next 3 T cell receptor beta chains were all read from a single sample in a study of radiotherapy plus CTLA-4 blockade in lung cancer. The repertoire was sequenced with immunoSEQ multiplex PCR; TCRdb's copy has only in-frame clones and lacks some. The sample lists around 77,000 clones, roughly 80% occurring once. The sample in question was peripheral blood, obtained from a patient treated with radiotherapy plus ipilimumab. All receptors derive from a human donor with non-small cell lung cancer whose response to radiotherapy plus ipilimumab could not be evaluated.

The rearrangement links TRBV5-1 to TRBJ2-6, with D possibly TRBD1 on 5 matching bases. Germline V gives CDR1 SGHRS, CDR2 YFSETQ. V was cut by 2 bases and J by 2 bases, with 17 bases left in between. The CDR3 consists of 18 residues. This CDR3 reads CASSLGRVFSPGANVLTF. The CDR3 bases are TGCGCCAGCAGCTTAGGCAGGGTTTTTAGCCCTGGGGCCAACGTCCTGACTTTC.

The chain couples TRBV11-1 to TRBJ2-7; 8 bases are a match to TRBD1. J lost 0 bases, V lost 4 bases, and 5 bases had no gene match. In germline, CDR1 is SGHAT, CDR2 FQDESV (reference sequence). CDR3 length equals 15 residues. The CDR3 protein is CASSSGQGRSYEQYF. CDR3 in DNA: TGTGCCAGCAGCTCAGGACAGGGTCGCTCCTACGAGCAGTACTTC.

The rearrangement uses TRBV11-2 and TRBJ2-1, with 7 bases lining up with TRBD1. Germline CDR1 and CDR2: SGHAT and FQNNGV. Trimming at V came to 1 base and at J to 9 bases, leaving 12 bases not matched to a gene. The CDR3 totals 16 residues. CDR3 amino acids: CASSLVTTGIVGEQFF. The CDR3 DNA reads TGTGCCAGCAGCTTAGTAACGACAGGGATAGTAGGTGAGCAGTTCTTC.